These T cell receptor beta chains were read from a single sample in a study of T cell changes during pregnancy in multiple sclerosis. Sequencing was performed with immunoSEQ multiplex PCR; in TCRdb, only in-frame clones are kept and a portion is missing. This table has fewer than 85,000 clones, around nine tenths appearing once. Sequenced material: peripheral blood, taken in the second trimester of pregnancy. Every receptor here comes from a female donor with multiple sclerosis, enrolled in a pregnancy study. The CDR3 runs from the conserved cysteine through the conserved F or W. D genes are given only for firm matches. Clone size is given for some rows only: seen once, a few or many times, or a class if the clone is expanded.

D	V	J	size	CDR3	DNA
TRBD2	TRBV4-1	TRBJ2-1	NA	CASSQLPGGLAINEQFF	TGCGCCAGCAGCCAACTCCCAGGCGGACTAGCGATCAATGAGCAGTTCTTC
NA	TRBV19	TRBJ1-6	NA	CASRVRDNSPLHF	TGTGCCAGTAGGGTACGAGATAATTCACCCCTCCACTTT
NA	TRBV29-1	TRBJ2-5	once	CSVRQLVLQGPQETQYF	TGCAGCGTTCGGCAATTGGTTCTGCAGGGTCCACAAGAGACCCAGTACTTC
TRBD2	TRBV28	TRBJ2-5	NA	CASSWGLAGGSGETQYF	TGTGCCAGCAGCTGGGGACTAGCGGGAGGGAGCGGAGAGACCCAGTACTTC
TRBD2	TRBV28	TRBJ2-3	NA	CASKTGGVVDTQYF	TGTGCCAGCAAGACGGGAGGAGTCGTAGATACGCAGTATTTT
NA	TRBV2	TRBJ1-2	NA	CASSREANYGYTF	TGTGCCAGCAGCCGAGAGGCTAACTATGGCTACACCTTC
NA	TRBV11-2	TRBJ1-2	NA	CASSLDPMSYGYTF	TGTGCCAGCAGCTTAGATCCAATGTCCTATGGCTACACCTTC
TRBD2	TRBV13	TRBJ2-1	NA	CASSSTSGSEQFF	TGTGCCAGCAGCTCCACTAGCGGCAGTGAGCAGTTCTTC
NA	TRBV29-1	TRBJ2-7	NA	CSVNRGGYEQYF	TGCAGCGTGAACAGGGGGGGGTACGAGCAGTACTTC
NA	TRBV2	TRBJ2-7	NA	CASSEGGWRNSYEQYF	TGTGCCAGCAGTGAGGGGGGTTGGAGGAATTCCTACGAGCAGTACTTC
TRBD2	TRBV7-8	TRBJ2-3	NA	CASSLDTSGTTDTQYF	TGTGCCAGCAGCTTAGATACTAGCGGGACCACAGATACGCAGTATTTT
TRBD1	TRBV7-9	TRBJ2-3	NA	CASSTRSLTGIKTDTQYF	TGTGCCAGCAGCACCCGATCCCTGACAGGGATCAAGACAGATACGCAGTATTTT
NA	TRBV19	TRBJ1-5	NA	CASKRGQSNQPQHF	TGTGCCAGTAAGCGGGGCCAGAGCAATCAGCCCCAGCATTTT
NA	TRBV5-1	TRBJ1-3	NA	CASSLGQASGNTIYF	TGCGCCAGCAGCTTGGGACAGGCCTCTGGAAACACCATATATTTT
NA	TRBV2	TRBJ1-3	NA	CASRPMGRYTIYF	TGTGCCAGCAGGCCAATGGGGAGGTACACCATATATTTT
TRBD2	TRBV30	TRBJ2-5	NA	CAWKNSGGDQETQYF	TGTGCCTGGAAAAATTCGGGGGGGGACCAAGAGACCCAGTACTTC
TRBD1	TRBV12-5	TRBJ1-5	NA	CASGMRTGVSNQPQHF	TGTGCTAGTGGTATGAGGACAGGGGTGAGCAATCAGCCCCAGCATTTT
TRBD1	TRBV19	TRBJ2-7	NA	CASSIRGTGDYEQYF	TGTGCCAGTAGTATAAGAGGGACAGGGGATTACGAGCAGTACTTC
TRBD2	TRBV7-2	TRBJ2-7	NA	CASSLAGTTYEQYF	TGTGCCAGCAGCTTAGCAGGGACTACCTACGAGCAGTACTTC
NA	TRBV18	TRBJ2-7	NA	CASSPRGGLAYEQYF	TGTGCCAGCTCACCGCGAGGCGGGCTGGCCTACGAGCAGTACTTC
NA	TRBV7-9	TRBJ1-1	NA	CASSSLAGLTEAFF	TGTGCCAGCAGCTCCTTGGCCGGGTTAACTGAAGCTTTCTTT
TRBD2	TRBV2	TRBJ2-1	NA	CASSELGTTNEQFF	TGTGCCAGCAGCGAGCTGGGGACTACCAATGAGCAGTTCTTC
NA	TRBV11-2	TRBJ2-3	NA	CASSRGTDTQYF	TGTGCCAGCAGCCGGGGGACAGATACGCAGTATTTT
TRBD1	TRBV27	TRBJ2-7	NA	CASTLRGQENYEQYF	TGTGCCAGCACCTTGAGGGGACAGGAGAACTACGAGCAGTACTTC
NA	TRBV19	TRBJ2-5	NA	CASTNSQGGPPETQYF	TGTGCCAGTACCAACTCCCAGGGTGGGCCCCCAGAGACCCAGTACTTC
NA	TRBV5-8	TRBJ2-1	NA	CASSFGVGEQFF	TGTGCCAGCAGCTTCGGGGTCGGTGAGCAGTTCTTC
TRBD1	TRBV12-5	TRBJ1-1	NA	CASGATATGTGQNTEAFF	TGTGCTAGTGGCGCTACCGCTACCGGGACAGGGCAAAACACTGAAGCTTTCTTT
NA	TRBV21-1	TRBJ2-6	NA	CASSKAVTLRGLGANVLTF	TGTGCCAGCAGCAAAGCGGTCACCTTGAGGGGGCTTGGGGCCAACGTCCTGACTTTC
TRBD1	TRBV6-5	TRBJ1-4	few	CASSLTGGNEKLFF	TGTGCCAGCAGCCTGACAGGGGGAAACGAAAAACTGTTTTTT
TRBD1	TRBV27	TRBJ1-2	NA	CASSLLGGTGLPYYGYTF	TGTGCCAGCAGTTTATTGGGTGGGACAGGGCTCCCCTACTATGGCTACACCTTC
NA	TRBV18	TRBJ1-1	NA	CASTLEVANTEAFF	TGTGCCAGCACACTCGAGGTCGCGAACACTGAAGCTTTCTTT
TRBD2	TRBV27	TRBJ2-7	NA	CASSLAGVVRYEQYF	TGTGCCAGCAGTTTAGCGGGAGTAGTTAGGTACGAGCAGTACTTC
TRBD1	TRBV5-1	TRBJ2-7	NA	CASSLGQGSSYEQYF	TGCGCCAGCAGCTTGGGACAGGGGAGCTCCTACGAGCAGTACTTC
NA	TRBV21-1	TRBJ1-1	NA	CASSKIRGVSNTEAFF	TGTGCCAGCAGCAAAATCCGGGGAGTGTCTAACACTGAAGCTTTCTTT
NA	TRBV29-1	TRBJ1-2	NA	CSVNHNNYGYTF	TGCAGCGTTAATCACAATAACTATGGCTACACCTTC
NA	TRBV7-7	TRBJ2-3	NA	CASSNSPGTDTQYF	TGTGCCAGCAGCAACAGCCCGGGGACAGATACGCAGTATTTT
NA	TRBV18	TRBJ1-6	NA	CASSPRQISSYNSPLHF	TGTGCCAGCTCACCTCGACAGATTAGCTCCTATAATTCACCCCTCCACTTT
NA	TRBV10-3	TRBJ2-1	few	CAISETLQGPQFF	TGTGCCATCAGTGAGACTCTACAGGGACCTCAGTTCTTC
NA	TRBV11-3	TRBJ1-5	NA	CASRRGTGGIQPQHF	TGTGCCAGCCGCCGAGGAACAGGCGGAATTCAGCCCCAGCATTTT
NA	TRBV28	TRBJ2-1	NA	CASSLGALRRNEQFF	TGTGCCAGCAGTTTAGGGGCCCTCCGTCGGAATGAGCAGTTCTTC
NA	TRBV28	TRBJ1-5	NA	CASNGQFYPTYSNQPQHF	TGTGCCAGCAACGGACAGTTTTACCCCACGTATAGCAATCAGCCCCAGCATTTT